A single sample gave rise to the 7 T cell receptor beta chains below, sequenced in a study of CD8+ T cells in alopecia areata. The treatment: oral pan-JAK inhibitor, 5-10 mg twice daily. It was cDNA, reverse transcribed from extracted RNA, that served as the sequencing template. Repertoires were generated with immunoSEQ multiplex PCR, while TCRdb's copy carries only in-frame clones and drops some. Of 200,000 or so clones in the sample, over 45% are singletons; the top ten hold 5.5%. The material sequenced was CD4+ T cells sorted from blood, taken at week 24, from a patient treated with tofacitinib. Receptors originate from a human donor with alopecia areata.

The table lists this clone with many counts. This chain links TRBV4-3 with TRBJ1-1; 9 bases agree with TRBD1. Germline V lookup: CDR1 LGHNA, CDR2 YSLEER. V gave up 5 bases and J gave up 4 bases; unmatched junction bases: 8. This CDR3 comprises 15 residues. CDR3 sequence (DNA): TGCGCCAGCAGCGACGGGACAGGGAAGGGCACTGAAGCTTTCTTT. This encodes CASSDGTGKGTEAFF.

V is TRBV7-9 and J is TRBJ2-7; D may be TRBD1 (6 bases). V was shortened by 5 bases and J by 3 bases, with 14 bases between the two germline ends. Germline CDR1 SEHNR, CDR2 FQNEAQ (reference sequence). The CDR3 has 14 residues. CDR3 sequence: CASSPRTDSYEQYF. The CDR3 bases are TGTGCCAGCAGCCCACGCACGGACAGCTACGAGCAGTACTTC.

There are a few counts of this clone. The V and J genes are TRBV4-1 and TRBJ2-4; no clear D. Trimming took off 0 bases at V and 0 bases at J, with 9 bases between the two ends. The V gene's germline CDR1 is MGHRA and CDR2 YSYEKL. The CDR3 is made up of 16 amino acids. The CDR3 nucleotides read TGCGCCAGCAGCCAAGAGAACAGAGTAGCCAAAAACATTCAGTACTTC. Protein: CASSQENRVAKNIQYF.

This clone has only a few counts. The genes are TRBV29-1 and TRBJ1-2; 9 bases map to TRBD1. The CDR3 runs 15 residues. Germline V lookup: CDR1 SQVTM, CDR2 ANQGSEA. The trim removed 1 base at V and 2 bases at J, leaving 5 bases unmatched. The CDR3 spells CSVEVGTGTNYGYTF. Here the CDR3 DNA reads TGCAGCGTTGAAGTAGGGACAGGGACAAACTATGGCTACACCTTC.

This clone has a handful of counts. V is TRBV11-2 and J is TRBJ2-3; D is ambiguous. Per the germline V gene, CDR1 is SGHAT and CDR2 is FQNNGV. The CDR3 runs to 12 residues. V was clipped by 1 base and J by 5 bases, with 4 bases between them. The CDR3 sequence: CASSLVLDTQYF. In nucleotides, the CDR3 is TGTGCCAGCAGCTTAGTTTTAGATACGCAGTATTTT.

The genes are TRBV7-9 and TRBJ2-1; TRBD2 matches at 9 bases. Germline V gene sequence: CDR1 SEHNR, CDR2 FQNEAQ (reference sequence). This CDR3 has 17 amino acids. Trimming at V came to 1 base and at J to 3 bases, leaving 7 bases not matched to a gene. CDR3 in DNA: TGTGCCAGCAGCTTAGTGGGTAGCGGGGGAATCTACAATGAGCAGTTCTTC. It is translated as CASSLVGSGGIYNEQFF.

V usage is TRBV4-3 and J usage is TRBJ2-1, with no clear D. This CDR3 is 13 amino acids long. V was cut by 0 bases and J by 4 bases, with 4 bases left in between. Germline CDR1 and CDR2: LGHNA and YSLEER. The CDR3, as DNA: TGCGCCAGCAGCCAAGACCAGTACAATGAGCAGTTCTTC. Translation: CASSQDQYNEQFF.